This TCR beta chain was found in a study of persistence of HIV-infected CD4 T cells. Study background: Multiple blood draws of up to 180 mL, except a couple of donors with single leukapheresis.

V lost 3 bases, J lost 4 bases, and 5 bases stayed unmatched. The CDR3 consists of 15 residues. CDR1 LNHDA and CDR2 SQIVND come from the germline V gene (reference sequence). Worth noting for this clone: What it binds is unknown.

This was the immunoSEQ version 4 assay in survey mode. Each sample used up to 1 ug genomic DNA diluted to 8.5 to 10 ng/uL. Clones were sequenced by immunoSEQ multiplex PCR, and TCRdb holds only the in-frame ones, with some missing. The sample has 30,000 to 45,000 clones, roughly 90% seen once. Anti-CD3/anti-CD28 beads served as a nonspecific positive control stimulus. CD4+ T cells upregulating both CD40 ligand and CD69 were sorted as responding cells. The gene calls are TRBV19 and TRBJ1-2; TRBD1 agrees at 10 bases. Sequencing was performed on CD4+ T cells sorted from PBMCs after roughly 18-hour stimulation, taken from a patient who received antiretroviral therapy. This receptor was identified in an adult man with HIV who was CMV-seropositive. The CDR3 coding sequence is TGTGCCAGTAGTATCTCGACAGGGGGCCTCTATGGCTACACCTTC. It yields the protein CASSISTGGLYGYTF.